This paragraph reports one T cell receptor (beta chain). Its antigen remains undetermined. No clone much larger than this one lies a single base away; base qualities are absent. This sample stems from a study of blood T cell repertoires in COVID-19 (dated by TCRdb to 2019 to 2021). For the wider study: Samples covering the acute and convalescent phases of COVID-19 were provided by collaborators in the United States, Italy and Spain. The prospective study material was composed of cDNA or gDNA derived from T cells, B-cell-depleted T cells, or PBMCs. The dataset comprised deeply sampled blood TCRbeta repertoires from subjects exposed to, actively infected with, or recovered from COVID-19. A freely available public database, intended as a resource for researchers studying the immune response to SARS-CoV-2, is where the repertoires were released. Samples came from the ongoing ImmuneRACE study (first 160 participants) plus 1,254 subjects from 6 global collaborators. The sample metadata nearly always contained a de-identified subject ID, COVID-19 status, age in years and sex. Where available, HLA class I and class II types were taken from metadata supplied by the sample provider and were not determined by assay-based typing. Broad study findings and their caveats: The amount of clinical and demographic metadata varied by source and participant and was provided uncurated.

The immunoSEQ Assay, a bias-controlled multiplex PCR, was used to amplify TCRbeta CDR3 regions from genomic DNA. Processing in the source paper ran as follows. Nucleated cell counts per sample were estimated from amplification of reference gene primers within the assay. To quantify the absolute abundance of each unique TCRbeta CDR3 rearrangement, sequence reads were collapsed and filtered. For each sample, productive Simpson clonality was calculated as the square root of Simpson's diversity index across productive rearrangements. This immuneACCESS table, as held by TCRdb, lists in-frame sequences with V and J called but not all clones. Of the missing ones, under half trace to an unresolved V gene in checked studies; the others have no known cause. The DNA was the basis for D and trimming; V, J and clone size are from that table. The sample includes some 120,000 clones, with around 82% observed a single time. The top ten hold about an eighth of the sample.

A second Seattle source provided samples from volunteer blood donors who had recovered from COVID-19. The collaborating institutions used their own protocols to collect whole blood in K2EDTA tubes. For TCRbeta analysis, collaborator samples were shipped as frozen whole blood, as isolated PBMCs, or as DNA extracted from either sample type. The CDR3 spans 15 residues, from the cysteine through the phenylalanine. The sequence is cut down to CDR3 DNA, 45 bases in frame from base 1. Germline trimming: 2 bases from V, 9 bases from J; junction bases outside gene matches: 10. According to the germline V gene, CDR1 reads SGHRS and CDR2 reads YFSETQ.

The chain uses TRBV5-1 and TRBJ2-1, with 8 central nucleotides matching TRBD2. This receptor was identified in a woman aged 25 to 39 who had recovered from COVID-19. Source material: peripheral blood. Here is the DNA: TGCGCCAGCAGCTTTAGCGGGACCTCCTCTGCTGAGCAGTTCTTC. The translation is CASSFSGTSSAEQFF.